These T cell receptor beta chains were read from a single sample in a study of blood T cell repertoires in COVID-19. The protocol was immunoSEQ multiplex PCR, while the TCRdb copy is restricted to in-frame clones and leaves out a portion. The repertoire holds 140,000 or so clones, with about 86% as singletons. Sequenced sample: peripheral blood. These receptors all stem from a woman in her forties or fifties with active or convalescent COVID-19. Both conserved end residues are trimmed from each CDR3.

j_call v_call cdr3_aa
TRBJ2-6 TRBV7-6 ASSLMVWGQTGSGANVLT
TRBJ1-1 TRBV18 ASSPGSGGGMNTEAF
TRBJ2-3 TRBV5-1 ASSPLAEDTQY
TRBJ2-1 TRBV29-1 SVEGGTSGPQGPDEQF
TRBJ1-1 TRBV29-1 SVEDPVFNTEAF
TRBJ2-7 TRBV4-1 ASSQGQGFYEQY
TRBJ2-2 TRBV7-9 ASSLTYNTGELF
TRBJ1-1 TRBV18 ASSYGTARGITEAF
TRBJ1-1 TRBV5-4 ASSPKQGPNTEAF
TRBJ2-7 TRBV6-6 ASSYPNAYEQY
TRBJ1-1 TRBV10-3 AISGQGAYTEAF
TRBJ1-3 TRBV5-8 GTMVSGNTIY
TRBJ1-2 TRBV7-2 ASSLQGAYGYT
TRBJ2-5 TRBV7-2 ASSLGRMETQY
TRBJ1-6 TRBV6-5 ASRGGTGNSPLH
TRBJ1-2 TRBV20-1 SASEGQRPYT
TRBJ2-2 TRBV9 ASSPRTGFVTNTGELF
TRBJ1-5 TRBV30 AWSQGSNQPQH
TRBJ2-5 TRBV7-9 ASSLLEKETQY
TRBJ2-5 TRBV27 ASSSSDRGLGETQY
TRBJ1-5 TRBV6-1 ASSDQLSRGAGNQPQH
TRBJ2-1 TRBV7-2 ASSLSSDYNEQF
TRBJ2-7 TRBV25-1 ASSRGAGGYEQY
TRBJ1-2 TRBV6-5 ASSGQGRIIYGYT
TRBJ2-5 TRBV24-1 ATSDSGQGGGETQY
TRBJ2-1 TRBV5-1 ASSRESGGVPLKQF
TRBJ1-5 TRBV19 ASNFLRTPQPQH
TRBJ1-3 TRBV19 ASYRQGISGNTIY
TRBJ2-7 TRBV12-3/TRBV12-4 ASSFSGGEQY
TRBJ1-1 TRBV6-4 ASSTRPDSEAF
TRBJ2-7 TRBV28 ASTTDSGGREQY
TRBJ1-1 TRBV6-5 ASRVGQGAAF
TRBJ1-2 TRBV20-1 SATGDYGYT
TRBJ2-5 TRBV11-2 ASSPTSVGAQETQY
TRBJ1-2 TRBV6-4 ASSDGRGSGYGYT
TRBJ2-3 TRBV5-1 ASSFLTGGDTQY
TRBJ2-3 TRBV5-1 ASSLNPTTGTTSTDTQY
TRBJ2-2 TRBV5-1 ASSLARGRGTLNTGELF
TRBJ1-2 TRBV29-1 SVTAGTVYGYT
TRBJ2-3 TRBV4-2 ASSQGTNSDTQY
TRBJ1-2 TRBV6-2/TRBV6-3 ASSYRPTGYGYT
TRBJ1-4 TRBV5-1 ASSPRTEANEKLF
TRBJ1-1 TRBV30 AWSLGASAEAF
TRBJ2-1 TRBV14 ASSQAGGRKNEQF
TRBJ1-1 TRBV7-2 ASSAQQGNTEAF
TRBJ1-5 TRBV7-8 ASSPARGGQPQH
TRBJ2-1 TRBV7-9 ASSLAGGLLNEQF
TRBJ1-5 TRBV6-5 ASQVRINQPQH
TRBJ2-3 TRBV7-3 ASSLSVTDTQY